This TCR beta chain is drawn from a study of regulatory T cells in long-lasting Graves disease. The CDR3 sequence is 15 residues long. Losses at the gene ends were 3 bases for V and 6 bases for J; bases not matched to a gene: 11. Germline V gene lookup returns CDR1 SNHLY and CDR2 FYNNEI. CDR3 regions were amplified by Arm-PCR using iRepertoire HTBI primers to build TCR beta libraries. MiXCR was run by TCRdb on the multiplex PCR reads, yielding one entry per CDR3 protein. In the table there are 300,000 to 350,000 distinct CDR3 sequences, 15% to 20% of which are singletons. This sample's time point: persistent/refractory GD, antithyroid drugs over 5 years with positive TRAb. PBMCs were the source of the RNA used for TCR sequencing.

The clonotype was recovered from a female donor with Graves disease. The sample here was peripheral blood mononuclear cells (PBMCs), taken when the disease was refractory, from a patient treated with antithyroid drugs. This chain connects TRBV2 to TRBJ2-7; 7 bases are a match to TRBD2. The chain's CDR3 is CASSDLSGAGGEQYF. The CDR3 DNA is TGTGCCAGCAGTGATTTGAGCGGGGCGGGTGGCGAGCAGTACTTC.